The 24 T cell receptor beta chains in this list originate from one sample, sequenced in a study of cytomegalovirus exposure and HLA in healthy donors. This PCR relied on a set of 60 Vbeta primers and 13 Jbeta primers. The assay was immunoSEQ multiplex PCR, and TCRdb's table has in-frame clones only and misses some. Of about 130,000 clones in the sample, roughly 70% are singletons; the top ten hold roughly 4.5%. Sequencing was performed on PBMCs. The source is a man in his late teens or twenties in good health and CMV-seropositive.

The chain carries TRBV6-5 and TRBJ1-2; 7 bases match TRBD1. Germline V gene data show CDR1 as MNHEY and CDR2 as SVGAGI. The CDR3 covers 12 residues. With V trimmed by 6 bases and J by 7 bases, 5 bases remained unmatched. CDR3 DNA sequence: TGTGCCAGCAGGAGACAGGGTAGTGGCTACACCTTC. It yields the protein CASRRQGSGYTF.

The chain is built from TRBV28 and TRBJ2-2; 11 positions match TRBD1. Unmatched junction bases numbered 11, after V lost 4 bases and J lost 1 base. Germline lookup yields CDR1 MDHEN and CDR2 SYDVKM. The CDR3 is made up of 19 amino acids. DNA of the CDR3: TGTGCCAGCAGTTCAGGACAGGGGGCCTTGATTTTGAACACCGGGGAGCTGTTTTTT. Residues: CASSSGQGALILNTGELFF. The full variable domain, its missing parts supplied by reference TRBV28 and TRBJ2-2, is DVKVTQSSRYLVKRTGEKVFLECVQDMDHENMFWYRQDPGLGLRLIYFSYDVKMKEKGDIPEGYSVSREKKERFSLILESASTNQTSMYLCASSSGQGALILNTGELFFGEGSRLTVL.

This clone was detected only a few times. In DNA, the CDR3 is TGCGCCAGCAGCCGGACAGTGCTTCAGCCCCAGCATTTT. Protein sequence: CASSRTVLQPQHF. The gene calls are TRBV4-1 and TRBJ1-5; tentative D call: TRBD1 (6 bases). V lost 4 bases to trimming and J lost 6 bases, with 10 bases between them. Germline assignment: CDR1 MGHRA and CDR2 YSYEKL. The CDR3 runs to 13 residues.

The chain links TRBV5-1 to TRBJ2-2; 7 bases map to TRBD1. J gave up 4 bases and V 1 base, and 10 bases lay outside the gene matches. Germline CDR1 is SGHRS and CDR2 is YFSETQ. The CDR3 runs 17 residues. CDR3 sequence (DNA): TGCGCCAGCAGCTTGAACCCACAGGGGTCTGGCACCGGGGAGCTGTTTTTT. This sequence encodes CASSLNPQGSGTGELFF.

J is TRBJ2-1 and V is TRBV11-2; TRBD2 is a possible D gene (7 bases). V dropped 0 bases and J dropped 10 bases, with 25 bases sitting between them. CDR3 size: 18 residues. In germline, CDR1 is SGHAT, CDR2 FQNNGV. The CDR3 here is CASSLEPALAYYQGEQFF. The CDR3 nucleotides read TGTGCCAGCAGCTTAGAACCAGCACTAGCGTACTATCAGGGGGAGCAGTTCTTC.

V usage is TRBV2 and J usage is TRBJ2-7, with a tentative D call TRBD2 (6 bases). The CDR3 has 12 amino acids. CDR1 SNHLY and CDR2 FYNNEI come from the germline V gene. V lost 6 bases to trimming and J lost 6 bases, with 12 bases between them. The CDR3 loop is CASREGTVEQYF. DNA for the CDR3: TGTGCCAGCAGGGAGGGGACGGTCGAGCAGTACTTC.

The chain couples TRBV2 to TRBJ2-2; D is uncertain. Trimming took 2 bases from V and 7 from J, leaving 14 bases between them. The CDR3 is 15 residues long. CDR1 and CDR2 (germline): SNHLY, FYNNEI. The CDR3, as DNA: TGTGCCAGCAGTGAAATGGCTACTATGATCGGGGAGCTGTTTTTT. This sequence encodes CASSEMATMIGELFF.

This clone was found a few times. This chain uses TRBV6-6 with TRBJ1-4; 7 positions agree with TRBD1. Germline-derived CDR1 and CDR2 are MNHNY and SVGAGI (reference sequence). This CDR3 is built from 16 residues. J was trimmed by 4 bases and V by 0 bases; bases with no gene match: 5. The CDR3 reads CASSYSGQGDNEKLFF. In DNA, the CDR3 is TGTGCCAGCAGTTACTCTGGCCAGGGGGATAATGAAAAACTGTTTTTT.

The chain couples TRBV4-1 to TRBJ2-3; D is possibly TRBD2 (6 bases). V gave up 4 bases and J gave up 2 bases, with 16 bases separating them. Per germline, CDR1 MGHRA and CDR2 YSYEKL. This CDR3 region has 16 residues. CDR3 in amino acids: CASSLTAGPNTDTQYF. CDR3 sequence (DNA): TGCGCCAGCAGCCTTACTGCGGGGCCGAACACAGATACGCAGTATTTT.

As for this clone: Distinct nucleotide sequences in the sample also encode this CDR3. The chain has TRBV19 and TRBJ2-3, with D possibly matching TRBD1 (5 bases). Trimming cost V 9 bases and J 1 base, with 11 bases left between them. Per germline, CDR1 LNHDA and CDR2 SQIVND (reference sequence). This CDR3 has 13 amino acids. CDR3 region: CASDSFGTDTQYF. CDR3 in DNA: TGTGCCAGCGACAGTTTCGGCACAGATACGCAGTATTTT.

The rearrangement uses TRBV15 and TRBJ2-5; unclear D gene. Deletions cut 4 bases from V and 3 bases from J, with 6 bases between. Germline V CDR1 and CDR2: LNHNV, YYDKDF (reference sequence). CDR3 size: 12 residues. CDR3 nucleotide sequence: TGTGCCACCAGCATCGACAAAGAGACCCAGTACTTC. Its protein is CATSIDKETQYF.

This chain links TRBV30 with TRBJ1-5; the D gene is possibly TRBD1 (6 bases). The germline V gene has CDR1 GTSNPN and CDR2 SVGIG (reference sequence). The CDR3 is made up of 13 amino acids. Between the trimmed V and J ends, which lost 5 bases and 4 bases, there was a span of 12 bases. The chain's CDR3 is CAWEGQPNQPQHF. The CDR3 coding sequence is TGTGCCTGGGAAGGACAGCCGAATCAGCCCCAGCATTTT. Together with reference TRBV30 and TRBJ1-5, the CDR3 gives the full variable domain: SQTIHQWPATLVQPVGSPLSLECTVEGTSNPNLYWYRQAAGRGLQLLFYSVGIGQISSEVPQNLSASRPQDRQFILSSKKLLLSDSGFYLCAWEGQPNQPQHFGDGTRLSIL.

The chain combines TRBV6-5 with TRBJ2-5, with TRBD1 matching over 10 bases. The CDR3 is 16 amino acids. The V and J ends lost 3 bases and 4 bases, in that order; junction bases with no gene match: 8. CDR1 is MNHEY and CDR2 is SVGAGI in the germline V gene. CDR3 nucleotide sequence: TGTGCCAGCAGTTATTCAGGGACAGGGGTTTCAGAGACCCAGTACTTC. Its protein is CASSYSGTGVSETQYF.

The chain is built from TRBV6-5 and TRBJ2-5, with D possibly matching TRBD2 (5 bases). Trimming took off 5 bases at V and 13 bases at J, with 23 bases between the two ends. Germline V gene data show CDR1 as MNHEY and CDR2 as SVGAGI. This CDR3 region has 14 residues. The CDR3 coding sequence is TGTGCCAGCAGTGATGGCGAGGGCACAAGGTCGCTGTACTTC. This translates into CASSDGEGTRSLYF.

The gene calls are TRBV7-9 and TRBJ1-1, with D hard to call. Trimming took 3 bases from V and 1 from J, leaving 3 bases between them. Germline V CDR1 and CDR2: SEHNR, FQNEAQ (reference sequence). The CDR3 runs to 12 residues. The chain's CDR3 is CASSFQNTEAFF. CDR3 nucleotide sequence: TGTGCCAGCAGCTTCCAGAACACTGAAGCTTTCTTT.

Only a few counts were recorded for this clone. The chain links TRBV7-2 to TRBJ2-6; D remains unclear. This CDR3 has 16 residues. Trimming pared 6 bases from V and 0 bases from J, leaving 12 bases between. CDR1 and CDR2 (germline): SGHTA, FQGNSA. CDR3 in amino acids: CASREPEHSGANVLTF. In DNA form, the CDR3 reads TGTGCCAGCAGAGAACCTGAGCACTCTGGGGCCAACGTCCTGACTTTC.

DNA for the CDR3: TGTGCCAGCAGTTTATGGGCGGATTCTAATGAAAAACTGTTTTTT. It translates to CASSLWADSNEKLFF. This chain links TRBV28 with TRBJ1-4; D gene ambiguous. This CDR3 region has 15 residues. CDR1 and CDR2 (germline): MDHEN, SYDVKM. V gave up 0 bases and J gave up 3 bases, with 8 bases separating them.

The genes are TRBV5-6 and TRBJ2-7, with D possibly matching TRBD1 (6 bases). The CDR3 covers 13 residues. V was trimmed by 9 bases and J by 2 bases, leaving 15 bases between them. CDR1 SGHDT and CDR2 YYEEEE come from the germline V gene. The CDR3 loop is CATTKGVTYEQYF. The CDR3 DNA reads as TGTGCCACCACGAAGGGGGTTACCTACGAGCAGTACTTC.

The chain couples TRBV9 to TRBJ2-2; 11 positions agree with TRBD2. The junction had 4 bases not matched to a gene; V was cut back by 3 bases and J by 9 bases. This CDR3 contains 14 residues. In germline, CDR1 is SGDLS, CDR2 YYNGEE. In DNA form, the CDR3 reads TGTGCCAGCAGCGCGGGACTAGCGGAGAGGGAGCTGTTTTTT. It codes for CASSAGLAERELFF.

J is TRBJ1-3 and V is TRBV5-4; 7 bases agree with TRBD1. Germline assignment: CDR1 SGHNT and CDR2 YYREEE (reference sequence). This CDR3 contains 17 residues. Germline trimming cut 4 bases from V and 0 bases from J; bases unmatched to any gene: 10. Here the CDR3 DNA reads TGTGCCAGCAGCAAGGGACAGCATGATCTCTCTGGAAACACCATATATTTT. Protein sequence: CASSKGQHDLSGNTIYF.

This clone appeared a single time. The chain has TRBV6-6 and TRBJ2-3, with 7 positions matching TRBD1. Germline loops: CDR1 MNHNY, CDR2 SVGAGI (reference sequence). This CDR3 is built from 14 residues. V dropped 7 bases and J dropped 4; count of bases not matched to a gene: 8. This CDR3 reads CASTLNRGADTQYF. CDR3 DNA sequence: TGTGCCAGCACCTTAAACAGGGGAGCAGATACGCAGTATTTT.

This chain connects TRBV27 to TRBJ2-6, with 8 positions matching TRBD1. CDR1 and CDR2 (germline): MNHEY, SMNVEV (reference sequence). Germline trimming cut 6 bases from V and 2 bases from J; bases unmatched to any gene: 9. The CDR3 contains 17 residues. The CDR3, as DNA: TGTGCCAGCAGGTCCAGGGGGCGGGCGACTGGGGCCAACGTCCTGACTTTC. It codes for CASRSRGRATGANVLTF.

This clone showed up just a few times. This sequence joins TRBV30 and TRBJ1-5; 8 bases match TRBD1. The CDR3 extends over 14 amino acids. The ends lost 5 bases at V and 4 bases at J; junction bases unmatched: 7. CDR1 is GTSNPN, CDR2 SVGIG, per germline (reference sequence). In DNA form, the CDR3 reads TGTGCCTGGGGTGGACAGGGTGGGAATCAGCCCCAGCATTTT. It is translated as CAWGGQGGNQPQHF.

V usage is TRBV28 and J usage is TRBJ2-5; D possibly corresponds to TRBD1 (5 bases). The V end lost 2 bases, the J end lost 4 bases, and 11 bases lay between the germline ends. Germline-derived CDR1 and CDR2 are MDHEN and SYDVKM. This CDR3 contains 14 residues. The CDR3 here is CASSLGYRSETQYF. CDR3 coding DNA: TGTGCCAGCAGTTTAGGCTACAGGTCAGAGACCCAGTACTTC.